Below are 22 T cell receptor beta chains sequenced from a single sample in a study of OX40 agonist ivuxolimab in advanced cancers. Only in-frame clones appear in the TCRdb table, and some are missing; sequencing was by immunoSEQ multiplex PCR. The data hold under 55,000 clones, with more than 70% observed a single time. Sequenced material: CD4+ or CD8+ T cells sorted from blood, taken in a trial of the OX40 agonist ivuxolimab. These receptors were obtained from an adult with an advanced solid tumor such as melanoma, head and neck, liver or kidney cancer.

This rearrangement joins TRBV10-3 to TRBJ1-4; 10 nucleotides line up with TRBD1. The V gene's germline CDR1 is ENHRY and CDR2 SYGVKD. J was trimmed by 6 bases and V by 3 bases; bases with no gene match: 4. The length of the CDR3 is 15 residues. The CDR3 DNA reads TGTGCCATCAGTGATAGGGACAGGGGTGATGAAAAACTGTTTTTT. Its protein is CAISDRDRGDEKLFF.

The chain has TRBV28 and TRBJ2-5, with D maybe TRBD1 (5 bases). Germline assignment: CDR1 MDHEN and CDR2 SYDVKM. The CDR3 is 14 amino acids. The V end was cut by 5 bases, the J end by 2 bases, with 12 bases between. CDR3 loop: CASSKWTNQETQYF. The DNA for the CDR3 is TGTGCCAGCAGTAAATGGACAAATCAAGAGACCCAGTACTTC.

The chain is built from TRBV9 and TRBJ1-2, with unresolved D. Trimming cost V 3 bases and J 6 bases, with 9 bases left between them. Germline V gene lookup returns CDR1 SGDLS and CDR2 YYNGEE. The CDR3 consists of 12 residues. The CDR3 coding sequence is TGTGCCAGCAGCGCCACCTGGGATGGCTACACCTTC. Residues: CASSATWDGYTF.

A few counts support this clone. Within the sample, other DNA sequences also encode this same CDR3. CDR3 sequence: CASSQVDGPYEQYF. CDR3 sequence (DNA): TGTGCCAGCAGCCAAGTGGACGGCCCCTACGAGCAGTACTTC. The chain uses TRBV14 and TRBJ2-7; D is ambiguous. V shed 1 base and J shed 2 bases, with 9 bases lying between them. This CDR3 is 14 amino acids long. Germline V gene lookup returns CDR1 SGHDN and CDR2 FVKESK.

The chain employs TRBV11-2 and TRBJ2-3; 10 bases line up with TRBD2. The CDR3 consists of 17 residues. Losses at the gene ends were 1 base for V and 4 bases for J; bases not matched to a gene: 8. The germline V gene encodes CDR1 SGHAT and CDR2 FQNNGV. CDR3 coding DNA: TGTGCCAGCAGCTTAGTCCGTGGTAGCGGGAGGCCAGATACGCAGTATTTT. It yields the protein CASSLVRGSGRPDTQYF.

The chain combines TRBV19 with TRBJ2-7; 10 bases align to TRBD2. Losses at the gene ends were 7 bases for V and 3 bases for J; bases not matched to a gene: 3. CDR1 is LNHDA and CDR2 is SQIVND in the germline V gene (reference sequence). The CDR3 runs 13 residues. The chain's CDR3 is CASNLAGDYEQYF. As DNA, the CDR3 is TGTGCCAGTAACCTAGCGGGAGACTACGAGCAGTACTTC.

The genes are TRBV7-9 and TRBJ1-3, with D possibly TRBD1 on 6 matching bases. The V end lost 3 bases, the J end lost 0 bases, and 15 bases lay between the germline ends. The CDR3 is 17 residues long. In germline, CDR1 is SEHNR, CDR2 FQNEAQ (reference sequence). CDR3 sequence reads: CASSFPPGADSGNTIYF. Written as DNA, the CDR3 is TGTGCCAGCAGCTTCCCGCCGGGGGCAGACTCTGGAAACACCATATATTTT.

The chain couples TRBV7-9 to TRBJ2-5; 8 bases map to TRBD2. Germline V gene lookup returns CDR1 SEHNR and CDR2 FQNEAQ (reference sequence). V trimming: 3 bases; J trimming: 5 bases; junction bases outside the gene matches: 11. This CDR3 has 16 amino acids. The CDR3 region is CASSFRTSTTSETQYF. The DNA for the CDR3 is TGTGCCAGCAGCTTTAGGACTAGCACCACGAGTGAGACCCAGTACTTC.

The chain's CDR3 is CASRGANHTEAFF. CDR3 sequence (DNA): TGCGCCAGCCGCGGGGCGAATCACACTGAAGCTTTCTTT. The rearrangement joins TRBV4-1 to TRBJ1-1, with D tentatively TRBD1 (5 bases). CDR1 and CDR2 (germline): MGHRA, YSYEKL. V shed 8 bases and J shed 3 bases, with 13 bases lying between them. CDR3 length: 13 residues.

The chain has TRBV19 and TRBJ2-1; TRBD2 matches 11 bases. Germline V gene sequence: CDR1 LNHDA, CDR2 SQIVND (reference sequence). The V gene end was trimmed by 7 bases and the J gene end by 2 bases; junction bases not matched to a gene: 7. The CDR3 loop spans 16 amino acids. The CDR3 reads CASTPSGGLTYNEQFF. CDR3 DNA: TGTGCCAGTACCCCTAGCGGGGGGCTTACCTACAATGAGCAGTTCTTC.

This chain links TRBV11-2 with TRBJ1-1; possible D gene TRBD1, 5 bases. The CDR3 consists of 14 residues. Trimming stripped 1 base from V and 4 bases from J, with 10 bases between. CDR1 and CDR2 from the germline V gene are SGHAT and FQNNGV. For the CDR3, the DNA is TGTGCCAGCAGCTTAGGGGGCGGGGGCACTGAAGCTTTCTTT. It specifies CASSLGGGGTEAFF.

This clone is deemed medium-sized. The chain links TRBV2 to TRBJ2-1; 9 bases fit TRBD1. J lost 8 bases, V lost 7 bases, and 9 bases had no gene match. CDR1 and CDR2 (germline): SNHLY, FYNNEI. The CDR3 runs to 14 residues. This CDR3 is CASTQGTGWDEQFF. The CDR3 DNA follows: TGTGCCAGCACCCAAGGGACAGGGTGGGATGAGCAGTTCTTC.

The chain has TRBV7-2 and TRBJ1-5; possible D gene TRBD1, 5 bases. The CDR3 totals 14 residues. V shed 1 base and J shed 7 bases, with 11 bases lying between them. Per germline, CDR1 SGHTA and CDR2 FQGNSA. This chain's CDR3 is CASSLGGSGQPQHF. The CDR3 nucleotides read TGTGCCAGCAGCTTAGGGGGGTCCGGGCAGCCCCAGCATTTT.

This chain connects TRBV27 to TRBJ2-6, with D unresolved. The CDR3 contains 15 residues. Trimming cost V 7 bases and J 0 bases, with 10 bases left between them. Germline V gives CDR1 MNHEY, CDR2 SMNVEV (reference sequence). The CDR3 region is CASKSGFSGANVLTF. The DNA of the CDR3 is TGTGCCAGCAAATCCGGATTCTCTGGGGCCAACGTCCTGACTTTC.

The chain recombines TRBV6-1 with TRBJ1-1, with TRBD1 as a possible D gene (5 bases). V dropped 8 bases and J dropped 5 bases, with 18 bases sitting between them. CDR1 is MNHNS and CDR2 is SASEGT in the germline V gene. The CDR3 is made up of 14 amino acids. The CDR3 DNA sequence: TGTGCCAGCGGGTTCCGGGGGAGAGTTACTGAAGCTTTCTTT. It is translated as CASGFRGRVTEAFF.

The chain recombines TRBV13 with TRBJ1-1; 7 nucleotides align to TRBD1. Germline V CDR1 and CDR2: PRHDT, FYEKMQ (reference sequence). This CDR3 is built from 16 residues. V shed 4 bases, J shed 5 bases, and the junction held 13 bases outside the gene matches. The CDR3 bases are TGTGCCAGCAGCTCTGACAGGGAGGGATTCAGAACTGAAGCTTTCTTT. Protein product: CASSSDREGFRTEAFF.

The CDR3 here is CASRYSMGEQFF. CDR3 in DNA: TGTGCCAGCAGATATAGTATGGGGGAGCAGTTCTTC. This rearrangement joins TRBV7-9 to TRBJ2-1, with unresolved D. The V end lost 6 bases, the J end lost 10 bases, and 13 bases lay between the germline ends. The CDR3 runs to 12 residues. CDR1 is SEHNR and CDR2 is FQNEAQ in the germline V gene (reference sequence).

The chain recombines TRBV2 with TRBJ1-1; D not resolved. The CDR3 runs to 16 residues. Deletions cut 3 bases from V and 0 bases from J, with 14 bases between. Germline V lookup: CDR1 SNHLY, CDR2 FYNNEI. The CDR3 DNA follows: TGTGCCAGCAGTGACGGAGGGCGGGGTCTGAACACTGAAGCTTTCTTT. Translating gives CASSDGGRGLNTEAFF.

The chain joins TRBV19 to TRBJ2-7, with D hard to call. V gave up 5 bases and J gave up 4 bases, with 12 bases separating them. The CDR3 totals 13 residues. In germline, CDR1 is LNHDA, CDR2 SQIVND (reference sequence). The CDR3 coding sequence is TGTGCCAGTAGTGACAACTCTCTGTACGAGCAGTACTTC. It codes for CASSDNSLYEQYF.

The count of this clone is one. The rearrangement joins TRBV27 to TRBJ1-4; 7 bases fit TRBD1. Germline V gene data show CDR1 as MNHEY and CDR2 as SMNVEV (reference sequence). The junction had 8 bases not matched to a gene; V was cut back by 5 bases and J by 8 bases. The CDR3 has 14 amino acids. This chain's CDR3 is CASSATGSREKLFF. The CDR3 DNA is TGTGCCAGCAGTGCGACAGGGAGTCGAGAAAAACTGTTTTTT.

The chain couples TRBV9 to TRBJ2-3; no clear D gene. V shed 3 bases and J shed 1 base, with 12 bases lying between them. The CDR3 length is 15 residues. Germline CDR1 is SGDLS and CDR2 is YYNGEE. In nucleotides, the CDR3 is TGTGCCAGCAGCGCCCTAGTTGTTGGCACAGATACGCAGTATTTT. It encodes CASSALVVGTDTQYF. The full variable domain, in which reference TRBV9 and TRBJ2-3 provide the parts outside the CDR3, is DSGVTQTPKHLITATGQRVTLRCSPRSGDLSVYWYQQSLDQGLQFLIQYYNGEERAKGNILERFSAQQFPDLHSELNLSSLELGDSALYFCASSALVVGTDTQYFGPGTRLTVL.

This chain connects TRBV5-1 to TRBJ1-4; D is undetermined. The germline CDR1 and CDR2 sequences are SGHRS and YFSETQ. V was shortened by 1 base and J by 8 bases, with 9 bases between the two germline ends. The CDR3 totals 13 residues. This CDR3 reads CASSLYPREKLFF. CDR3 DNA sequence: TGCGCCAGCAGCTTGTACCCTCGGGAAAAACTGTTTTTT.